This T cell receptor (beta chain) was sequenced in a study of cytomegalovirus exposure and HLA in healthy donors. Study-level results: Most TCR sequences showed up rarely, but some public TCRs showed up in many donors.

These donors counted as nominally healthy when sampled, but unrecorded immune exposures were likely. As for this clone: What it recognizes is unknown.

60 Vbeta and 13 Jbeta primers were used in PCR. The method was immunoSEQ multiplex PCR; TCRdb's version includes in-frame clones alone and lacks a portion of them. The data contain roughly 200,000 clones, less than 90% of them seen just once; the ten biggest clones take up more than 0.25%. The source of this sequence is a woman in her 30s in good health and CMV-seronegative. The sample was PBMCs.

The CDR3 sequence: CASSYSGGSFSNEQFF. As DNA, the CDR3 is TGTGCCAGCAGTTACTCCGGCGGGAGTTTCTCCAATGAGCAGTTCTTC. This chain uses TRBV6-5 with TRBJ2-1, with 7 bases fitting TRBD2. J lost 6 bases, V lost 0 bases, and 8 bases had no gene match. The length of the CDR3 is 16 residues. Looked up from germline, CDR1 is MNHEY and CDR2 is SVGAGI.